This is a list of T cell receptor beta chains from one sample in a study of blood T cell repertoires in COVID-19. Data came from immunoSEQ multiplex PCR; TCRdb stores just in-frame clones and leaves some out. The sample holds roughly 140,000 clones; 84% are singletons and the top ten take almost 6.5%. Sequenced material: peripheral blood. The receptors shown here come from a human donor in a cohort sampled during active COVID-19. Both conserved end residues are trimmed from each CDR3. The order of the fields is J gene, V gene, clone size, CDR3 protein. Only some rows state a clone size, as once, few, many or a class for expanded clones.

TRBJ1-6	TRBV9	.	ASSAGGQGGSPLH
TRBJ2-3	TRBV4-1	.	ASSQDRSTSGGPDTQY
TRBJ1-1	TRBV19	.	ASSITGTGSGAF
TRBJ2-2	TRBV28	.	ASNVQITGELF
TRBJ2-3	TRBV5-8	.	ASSLWQGARWTDTQY
TRBJ1-1	TRBV6-5	.	ASRRFDRNTEAF
TRBJ1-4	TRBV6-4	.	ASSPSSGGANEKLF
TRBJ2-3	TRBV20-1	.	SASELGTDTQY
TRBJ2-1	TRBV24-1	.	ATSDSGRGGTYNEQF
TRBJ1-2	TRBV19	.	ASSTLVENRGYT
TRBJ1-3	TRBV6-1	.	ASSQAQGAGNTIY
TRBJ2-1	TRBV15	.	ATSRDSPGTGTRYNEQF
TRBJ2-1	TRBV11-3	.	ASSRRSGGGRDEQF
TRBJ1-1	TRBV6-5	.	ASSIRQNTEAF
TRBJ2-7	TRBV29-1	once	SVGEGAYEQY
TRBJ2-5	TRBV11-3	.	ASSFGQEGRETQY
TRBJ2-1	TRBV19	once	ASRQRSEQF
TRBJ1-4	TRBV7-9	once	ASSLGGTADNEKLF
TRBJ1-5	TRBV19	.	ASSINGGQSSAQH
TRBJ1-2	TRBV3-1/TRBV3-2	.	ASSLQGAGSYGYT
TRBJ2-3	TRBV7-8	.	ASSLDRASSTDTQY
TRBJ2-1	TRBV24-1	.	ATSDPVGNEQF
TRBJ2-3	TRBV10-3	.	AISDLETSTDTQY
TRBJ2-7	TRBV9	once	ASSPPRQGAYEQY
TRBJ2-1	TRBV7-9	.	ASRPYSGPQF
TRBJ2-5	TRBV5-4	.	ASSLMARKETQY
TRBJ1-5	TRBV6-5	.	ASSRSPESQPQH
TRBJ2-1	TRBV5-8	.	ASSLFFGTPYNEQF
TRBJ1-4	TRBV2	few	ASSEDLPFRREKLF
TRBJ1-3	TRBV4-2	.	ASSQDRSEGNTIY
TRBJ2-2	TRBV9	.	ASSDPSTGELF
TRBJ1-6	TRBV5-1	.	ASSLRDRALSSYNSPLH
TRBJ1-5	TRBV3-1/TRBV3-2	.	ASSQDRLQPQH
TRBJ2-1	TRBV5-6	many	ASSGPGQGYNEQF
TRBJ2-6	TRBV19	.	ATTSGANVLT
TRBJ2-2	TRBV19	.	ASSATGTSDYTGELF
TRBJ1-1	TRBV7-3	.	ASSSRGIGGAF
TRBJ2-1	TRBV7-9	.	ASSLGGATNEQF
TRBJ1-1	TRBV18	.	ASSQNTEAF
TRBJ2-1	TRBV6-5	.	ASSYSGGRGNEQF
TRBJ1-2	TRBV5-1	once	ASSLDGEAPYGYT
TRBJ2-6	TRBV4-1	.	ASSPQGSGANVLT
TRBJ2-1	TRBV9	.	ASSPGSPNEQF
TRBJ2-2	TRBV7-2	.	ASSLAPVLAGGQAGELF
TRBJ1-6	TRBV7-8	.	ASSREDRGRSPLH